A single sample gave rise to the 27 T cell receptor beta chains below, sequenced in a study of blood T cell repertoires in COVID-19. TCRdb's table, derived via immunoSEQ multiplex PCR, lists solely in-frame clones and lacks some. The table lists fewer than 200,000 clones, around 83% of them singletons. Specimen: peripheral blood. All receptors derive from a woman aged 45 to 65 with COVID-19, enrolled during active disease.

This chain links TRBV6-5 with TRBJ2-3; D is possibly TRBD1 (6 bases). Trimming took 6 bases from V and 4 from J, leaving 14 bases between them. Per germline, CDR1 MNHEY and CDR2 SVGAGI. This CDR3 is built from 14 residues. CDR3 loop: CASSFYRESDTQYF. CDR3 nucleotides: TGTGCCAGCAGCTTTTACAGGGAGTCAGATACGCAGTATTTT.

The gene calls are TRBV30 and TRBJ2-7, with a possible D match to TRBD1 (6 bases). Germline V lookup: CDR1 GTSNPN, CDR2 SVGIG (reference sequence). The CDR3 has 13 amino acids. Trimming pared 4 bases from V and 2 bases from J, leaving 12 bases between. The CDR3 region has the DNA TGTGCCTGGACCCCGGGACATACCTACGAGCAGTACTTC. Its translation: CAWTPGHTYEQYF.

The V and J genes are TRBV19 and TRBJ1-5; the D gene is possibly TRBD1 (6 bases). The CDR3 totals 16 residues. Deletions cut 5 bases from V and 6 bases from J, with 20 bases between. The V gene's germline CDR1 is LNHDA and CDR2 SQIVND (reference sequence). The CDR3 coding sequence is TGTGCCAGTAGTCCCCAGGGGAGAGGTTCGGGTCAGCCCCAGCATTTT. The encoded protein is CASSPQGRGSGQPQHF.

The J gene is TRBJ1-5, the V gene TRBV4-3; no firm D call. Germline V gene sequence: CDR1 LGHNA, CDR2 YSLEER. The V gene lost 0 bases and the J gene lost 7 bases, with 10 bases spanning the gap. The CDR3 extends over 14 amino acids. The CDR3 bases are TGCGCCAGCAGCCAAGAACGGGTTAGGCAGCCCCAGCATTTT. It is translated as CASSQERVRQPQHF.

This chain connects TRBV10-3 to TRBJ2-1; 15 bases line up with TRBD2. Germline trimming cut 6 bases from V and 4 bases from J; bases unmatched to any gene: 7. Germline CDR1 and CDR2: ENHRY and SYGVKD. CDR3 length: 17 residues. The CDR3 region is CAISPGTSGGPYNEQFF. The CDR3 coding sequence is TGTGCCATCAGCCCCGGGACTAGCGGGGGGCCATACAATGAGCAGTTCTTC.

This clone was seen a handful of times. The chain couples TRBV30 to TRBJ2-3; D is ambiguous. Germline V lookup: CDR1 GTSNPN, CDR2 SVGIG (reference sequence). There are 11 residues in the CDR3. Trimming left V 2 bases short and J 3 bases short, with 3 bases between. The CDR3 here is CAWSRTDTQYF. The CDR3 nucleotides are TGTGCCTGGAGTCGGACAGATACGCAGTATTTT.

The CDR3 nucleotides are TGTGCCAGCAGCGTAGTAGTGGGGGGAGACACTGAAGCTTTCTTT. Its translation is CASSVVVGGDTEAFF. The chain links TRBV9 to TRBJ1-1, with D possibly TRBD1 on 5 matching bases. V was trimmed by 0 bases and J by 3 bases, leaving 12 bases between them. Germline loops: CDR1 SGDLS, CDR2 YYNGEE. The CDR3 has 15 residues.

This sequence joins TRBV4-3 and TRBJ1-4; possibly TRBD1 for D (6 bases). V was shortened by 2 bases and J by 5 bases, with 12 bases between the two germline ends. The germline V gene encodes CDR1 LGHNA and CDR2 YSLEER. The CDR3 runs to 15 residues. CDR3 bases: TGCGCCAGCAGCCAAAAGACAGGTCCCAATGAAAAACTGTTTTTT. This sequence encodes CASSQKTGPNEKLFF.

The gene calls are TRBV5-1 and TRBJ2-5, with D tentatively TRBD2 (6 bases). The CDR3 totals 13 residues. V lost 3 bases to trimming and J lost 1 base, with 7 bases between them. Germline CDR1 reads SGHRS; CDR2 reads YFSETQ. The CDR3 region has the DNA TGCGCCAGCAGCTCGGGAGCCCAAGAGACCCAGTACTTC. Protein: CASSSGAQETQYF. The variable domain in full, with the rest retrieved from reference TRBV5-1 and TRBJ2-5, is KAGVTQTPRYLIKTRGQQVTLSCSPISGHRSVSWYQQTPGQGLQFLFEYFSETQRNKGNFPGRFSGRQFSNSRSEMNVSTLELGDSALYLCASSSGAQETQYFGPGTRLLVL.

The V gene is TRBV27, the J gene TRBJ1-5; perhaps TRBD1 as D (6 bases). The CDR3 extends over 16 amino acids. In germline, CDR1 is MNHEY, CDR2 SMNVEV (reference sequence). Trimming took off 3 bases at V and 0 bases at J, with 12 bases between the two ends. Here the CDR3 reads CASSFGGGYSNQPQHF. In DNA, the CDR3 is TGTGCCAGCAGTTTCGGGGGGGGCTATAGCAATCAGCCCCAGCATTTT.

This clone was observed a single time. The chain employs TRBV24-1 and TRBJ2-7; D possibly corresponds to TRBD1 (6 bases). Trimming shortened V by 5 bases and J by 5 bases, and 12 bases separated the two germline ends. Germline V lookup: CDR1 KGHDR, CDR2 SFDVKD. The CDR3 runs 13 residues. The CDR3 is CATSGAGAHEQYF. DNA for the CDR3: TGTGCCACCAGTGGAGCAGGGGCCCACGAGCAGTACTTC.

This clone was seen only once. This chain links TRBV6-5 with TRBJ1-6; TRBD1 matches at 9 bases. Germline CDR1 MNHEY, CDR2 SVGAGI. J was trimmed by 8 bases and V by 8 bases; bases with no gene match: 10. The CDR3 has 15 residues. The CDR3 bases are TGTGCCAGCGTCGAGGGGACAGGGTACGATTCACCCCTCCACTTT. It codes for CASVEGTGYDSPLHF.

The chain uses TRBV28 and TRBJ2-3; D is perhaps TRBD1 (6 bases). Germline CDR1 reads MDHEN; CDR2 reads SYDVKM. V was pared by 3 bases and J by 2 bases, with 15 bases between. CDR3 length: 16 residues. The CDR3 sequence: CASSFSRTGSTDTQYF. The DNA for the CDR3 is TGTGCCAGCAGTTTTTCCAGAACAGGGTCCACAGATACGCAGTATTTT.

The chain carries TRBV30 and TRBJ1-5; 7 bases match TRBD1. The length of the CDR3 is 16 residues. Germline V CDR1 and CDR2: GTSNPN, SVGIG (reference sequence). V shed 7 bases and J 4 bases; nucleotides not matched to a gene: 16. The CDR3 DNA is TGTGCCTTCGGAACCGTTGGGACAGTGAGAAATCAGCCCCAGCATTTT. Translating gives CAFGTVGTVRNQPQHF.

V and J are TRBV29-1 and TRBJ2-5; 10 positions match TRBD1. V lost 6 bases, J lost 3 bases, and 1 base stayed unmatched. This CDR3 spans 12 amino acids. Germline lookup yields CDR1 SQVTM and CDR2 ANQGSEA. For the CDR3, the DNA is TGCAGCGTAGGACAGGGGGAAGAGACCCAGTACTTC. Translation: CSVGQGEETQYF.

The sample holds one count of this clone. V is TRBV6-5 and J is TRBJ1-2; perhaps TRBD1 as D (5 bases). CDR3 length equals 14 residues. V lost 5 bases, J lost 6 bases, and 16 bases lay in between. Germline CDR1 and CDR2: MNHEY and SVGAGI. The CDR3 here is CASSQYSGIDGYTF. The CDR3 region has the DNA TGTGCCAGCAGTCAATATTCAGGGATAGATGGCTACACCTTC.

The chain uses TRBV4-1 and TRBJ1-2; a possible D gene is TRBD1 (6 bases). The CDR3 has 11 amino acids. The germline V gene encodes CDR1 MGHRA and CDR2 YSYEKL. Deletions cut 4 bases from V and 11 bases from J, with 11 bases between. The CDR3 nucleotides read TGCGCCAGCAGCCTGGACAGTTTGTACACCTTC. Residues: CASSLDSLYTF.

This chain joins TRBV7-9 and TRBJ2-7, with no clear D. The CDR3 contains 13 residues. Germline-derived CDR1 and CDR2 are SEHNR and FQNEAQ (reference sequence). The V and J ends lost 5 bases and 5 bases respectively, with 13 bases between them. CDR3 sequence: CASSPESENEQYF. In nucleotides, the CDR3 is TGTGCCAGCAGCCCCGAGAGCGAAAACGAGCAGTACTTC.

This clone was found once. The J gene is TRBJ1-3, the V gene TRBV7-9; D remains unclear. The CDR3 sequence is 15 residues long. V was shortened by 5 bases and J by 2 bases, with 13 bases between the two germline ends. Germline V lookup: CDR1 SEHNR, CDR2 FQNEAQ (reference sequence). The CDR3 protein is CASSPDTTAGNTIYF. For the CDR3, the DNA is TGTGCCAGCAGCCCAGACACCACGGCTGGAAACACCATATATTTT.

The chain joins TRBV12-3 or TRBV12-4 to TRBJ1-1; 8 bases match TRBD1. There are 13 residues in the CDR3. With 4 bases clipped from V and 6 bases from J, the junction kept 4 bases outside the gene matches. The CDR3: CASSYTGGAEAFF. CDR3 in DNA: TGTGCCAGCAGTTACACAGGGGGGGCTGAAGCTTTCTTT.

This chain links TRBV18 with TRBJ1-3; the D gene is possibly TRBD1 (6 bases). There are 15 residues in the CDR3. Germline values: CDR1 KGHSH, CDR2 LQKENI. V was cut by 2 bases and J by 0 bases, with 8 bases left in between. DNA for the CDR3: TGTGCCAGCTCACCAGTGGGGGCCTCTGGAAACACCATATATTTT. Translated, it gives CASSPVGASGNTIYF.

The CDR3 here is CASSRGEGYGYTF. CDR3 nucleotide sequence: TGTGCCAGTAGTAGGGGAGAGGGCTATGGCTACACCTTC. This sequence joins TRBV19 and TRBJ1-2; D not certain. Trimming took 4 bases from V and 4 from J, leaving 10 bases between them. Germline-derived CDR1 and CDR2 are LNHDA and SQIVND (reference sequence). The CDR3 has 13 residues.

The chain employs TRBV19 and TRBJ2-1; TRBD1 aligns across 9 bases. The CDR3 totals 15 residues. Germline V gene lookup returns CDR1 LNHDA and CDR2 SQIVND (reference sequence). V lost 5 bases, J lost 1 base, and 3 bases stayed unmatched. This chain's CDR3 is CASSGTGTSYNEQFF. The CDR3 region has the DNA TGTGCCAGTAGTGGGACAGGGACATCCTACAATGAGCAGTTCTTC.

The V and J genes are TRBV6-2 or TRBV6-3 and TRBJ2-3; a weak D match, TRBD2 (7 bases). Looked up from germline, CDR1 is MNHEY and CDR2 is SVGEGT. Trimming shortened V by 4 bases and J by 0 bases, and 20 bases separated the two germline ends. CDR3 length equals 18 residues. The CDR3 region is CASSSPPGGWVSTDTQYF. DNA for the CDR3: TGTGCCAGCAGTTCCCCACCGGGGGGCTGGGTGAGCACAGATACGCAGTATTTT.

V and J are TRBV18 and TRBJ2-5; weak D call: TRBD1 (6 bases). Deletions cut 3 bases from V and 4 bases from J, with 15 bases between. The V gene's germline CDR1 is KGHSH and CDR2 LQKENI. This CDR3 is 15 amino acids long. CDR3 in amino acids: CASSPPGTTGETQYF. Here the CDR3 DNA reads TGTGCCAGCTCACCCCCGGGGACAACAGGAGAGACCCAGTACTTC.

The V and J genes are TRBV3-1 (or the pseudogene TRBV3-2) and TRBJ2-7, with D maybe TRBD1 (5 bases). Germline assignment: CDR1 LGHDT and CDR2 YNNKEL (reference sequence). The CDR3 is made up of 14 amino acids. V shed 0 bases and J shed 4 bases, with 10 bases lying between them. For the CDR3, the DNA is TGTGCCAGCAGCCAAGAGTTGGCAGGGTACGAGCAGTACTTC. It translates to CASSQELAGYEQYF.

The sample holds a few counts of this clone. This rearrangement joins TRBV7-9 to TRBJ1-2; tentatively, D is TRBD1 (5 bases). CDR1 is SEHNR and CDR2 is FQNEAQ in the germline V gene (reference sequence). This CDR3 spans 16 amino acids. Trimming cost V 5 bases and J 4 bases, with 20 bases left between them. CDR3 sequence (DNA): TGTGCCAGCAGCCCCCATCTAACAGGCTCGGCCTATGGCTACACCTTC. This codes for CASSPHLTGSAYGYTF.